This T cell receptor (beta chain) was profiled in a study of control samples from healthy donors and cancer patients. V gave up 7 bases and J gave up 10 bases, with 20 bases separating them. CDR3 length: 13 amino acids. Germline V gene data show CDR1 as GTSNPN and CDR2 as SVGIG (reference sequence). TCRdb keeps only in-frame clones here, not all; method: immunoSEQ multiplex PCR. The repertoire has around 71,000 clones, 87% of them found once; the top ten carry 2% to 2.5%. The material sequenced was PBMCs. The sequence derives from a woman aged 50 to 60 with head and neck cancer. J is TRBJ1-5 and V is TRBV30; the D gene is possibly TRBD1 (6 bases). CDR3 amino acids: CAYRTDYTSPQHF. DNA of the CDR3: TGTGCCTATAGGACAGACTACACATCCCCCCAGCATTTT.